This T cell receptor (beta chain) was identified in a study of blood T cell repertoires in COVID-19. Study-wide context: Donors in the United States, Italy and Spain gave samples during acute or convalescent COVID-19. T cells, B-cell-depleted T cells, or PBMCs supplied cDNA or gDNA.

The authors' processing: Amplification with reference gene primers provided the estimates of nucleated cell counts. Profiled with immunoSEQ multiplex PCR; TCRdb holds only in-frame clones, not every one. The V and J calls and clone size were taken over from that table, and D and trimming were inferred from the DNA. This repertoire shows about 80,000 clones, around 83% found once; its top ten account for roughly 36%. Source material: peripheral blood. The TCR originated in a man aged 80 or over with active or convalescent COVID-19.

CDR3 region: CASSPRGYQETQYF. As DNA, the CDR3 is TGTGCCAGCAGCCCACGGGGGTACCAAGAGACCCAGTACTTC. The rearrangement joins TRBV3-1 (or the pseudogene TRBV3-2) to TRBJ2-5, with a weak D call TRBD2 (6 bases). The V gene lost 4 bases and the J gene lost 0 bases, with 9 bases spanning the gap. Germline V gives CDR1 LGHDT, CDR2 YNNKEL (reference sequence). The CDR3 is 14 residues long.